One sample yielded the 27 T cell receptor beta chains listed below, sequenced in a study of spatial heterogeneity in lung cancer. Sample time point: blood at routine non-recurrence follow-up after resection. TCRdb passed the 5' RACE reads through MiXCR, listing each CDR3 protein once. The sample includes about 94,000 distinct CDR3 sequences, approximately 19% of them seen just once. This specimen consisted of PBMCs, obtained at follow-up. Receptors originate from a male donor with early-stage non-small cell lung cancer.

This clonotype was found a few times. The V call is TRBV5-1, the J call TRBJ2-5; TRBD2 matches 7 bases. Germline V CDR1 and CDR2: SGHRS, YFSETQ. CDR3 length: 15 amino acids. Losses at the gene ends were 4 bases for V and 4 bases for J; bases not matched to a gene: 10. This chain's CDR3 is CASSPPGGSRETQYF. The CDR3 DNA is TGCGCCAGCAGCCCGCCTGGCGGGAGTAGAGAGACCCAGTACTTC.

The table lists this clonotype with many counts. The chain is built from TRBV10-2 and TRBJ2-3; D call uncertain. The CDR3 is 15 residues long. V lost 3 bases, J lost 1 base, and 11 bases lay in between. Per germline, CDR1 WSHSY and CDR2 SAAADI. CDR3 residues: CASSDNGIRTDTQYF. CDR3 nucleotide sequence: TGCGCCAGCAGTGATAACGGTATCCGCACAGATACGCAGTATTTT.

In this sample, this clonotype turned up a few times. The genes are TRBV7-9 and TRBJ1-2; TRBD1 agrees at 9 bases. This CDR3 is built from 15 residues. V was clipped by 3 bases and J by 4 bases; unmatched bases: 6. Germline CDR1 is SEHNR and CDR2 is FQNEAQ (reference sequence). The CDR3 DNA reads TGTGCCAGCAGCTTGACCGGGACAGGGTCCTATGGCTACACCTTC. It yields the protein CASSLTGTGSYGYTF.

The J gene is TRBJ1-1, the V gene TRBV3-1, with a tentative D call TRBD1 (5 bases). Germline CDR1 reads LGHDT; CDR2 reads YNNKEL (reference sequence). The CDR3 is 15 amino acids. V lost 0 bases and J 1 base, leaving 9 bases between the germline ends. The CDR3: CASSQEGTENTEAFF. The DNA of the CDR3 is TGTGCCAGCAGCCAAGAAGGGACGGAGAACACTGAAGCTTTCTTT.

This clonotype has only a few counts. The chain is built from TRBV19 and TRBJ1-2; weak D call: TRBD1 (6 bases). CDR3 length: 14 amino acids. V shed 5 bases and J shed 0 bases, with 10 bases lying between them. Germline CDR1 and CDR2: LNHDA and SQIVND (reference sequence). The CDR3, as DNA: TGTGCCAGTAGTGCCCAGGGGACTAACTATGGCTACACCTTC. This sequence encodes CASSAQGTNYGYTF.

At least ten counts were recorded for this clonotype. The DNA of the CDR3 is TGTGCCAGCAGTTATGGGGAACTGTATGAGGCTTTCTTT. Encoded protein: CASSYGELYEAFF. This chain connects TRBV6-5 to TRBJ1-1; D unclear. This CDR3 is built from 13 residues. V was pared by 3 bases and J by 11 bases, with 16 bases between. Germline assignment: CDR1 MNHEY and CDR2 SVGAGI.

The chain uses TRBV20-1 and TRBJ2-5; TRBD2 is a possible D gene (5 bases). The V gene lost 2 bases and the J gene lost 5 bases, with 15 bases spanning the gap. The CDR3 runs 14 residues. Germline CDR1 and CDR2: DFQATT and SNEGSKA (reference sequence). The CDR3 protein is CSARPRKTGETQYF. DNA of the CDR3: TGCAGTGCTAGACCGCGCAAAACGGGGGAGACCCAGTACTTC.

This clonotype was picked up many times. The chain is built from TRBV4-3 and TRBJ2-1; 9 nucleotides match TRBD2. Germline V gene lookup returns CDR1 LGHNA and CDR2 YSLEER. The CDR3 consists of 15 residues. Trimming cost V 0 bases and J 3 bases; bases outside gene matches: 0. CDR3 in amino acids: CASSQERGGYNEQFF. CDR3 nucleotide sequence: TGCGCCAGCAGCCAAGAGCGGGGGGGCTACAATGAGCAGTTCTTC.

This clonotype came up many times. The V call is TRBV4-3, the J call TRBJ1-1; D not resolved. The germline CDR1 and CDR2 sequences are LGHNA and YSLEER. This CDR3 region has 16 residues. V dropped 0 bases and J dropped 2 bases, with 13 bases sitting between them. The CDR3 here is CASSQDWRQRNTEAFF. DNA of the CDR3: TGCGCCAGCAGCCAAGATTGGAGGCAACGAAACACTGAAGCTTTCTTT.

This CDR3 is CASSYNRGELFF. The CDR3 bases are TGTGCCAGCAGTTACAACCGCGGGGAGCTGTTTTTT. This chain uses TRBV6-6 with TRBJ2-2; D is unresolved. This CDR3 spans 12 amino acids. Germline CDR1 MNHNY, CDR2 SVGAGI (reference sequence). Trimming removed 2 bases from V and 7 bases from J, with 5 bases in between.

This clonotype has at least ten counts. The rearrangement uses TRBV3-1 and TRBJ1-1; D is unresolved. The length of the CDR3 is 13 residues. CDR1 and CDR2 from the germline V gene are LGHDT and YNNKEL (reference sequence). The V gene lost 3 bases and the J gene lost 6 bases, with 11 bases spanning the gap. CDR3 amino acids: CASSQRSKAEAFF. The CDR3 bases are TGTGCCAGCAGCCAGAGGTCCAAAGCTGAAGCTTTCTTT.

The chain uses TRBV29-1 and TRBJ2-5; D is ambiguous. The CDR3 is 13 amino acids. Trimming removed 7 bases at V and 5 bases at J, with 17 bases between. CDR1 is SQVTM and CDR2 is ANQGSEA in the germline V gene. The CDR3 sequence: CSGSGPDGETQYF. CDR3 DNA sequence: TGCAGCGGTTCGGGCCCCGACGGGGAGACCCAGTACTTC.

This clonotype was picked up many times. V gene TRBV5-4 combines with J gene TRBJ1-2; D is unclear. The CDR3 is 13 amino acids. The V and J ends lost 6 bases and 1 base respectively, with 10 bases between them. Per the germline V gene, CDR1 is SGHNT and CDR2 is YYREEE (reference sequence). For the CDR3, the DNA is TGTGCCAGCAATGATCCCCTTAACTATGGCTACACCTTC. It yields the protein CASNDPLNYGYTF.

This clonotype was observed a handful of times. The V and J genes are TRBV11-3 and TRBJ2-7, with D possibly TRBD1 on 5 matching bases. Trimming cost V 0 bases and J 1 base, with 16 bases left between them. CDR3 length: 17 amino acids. Per germline, CDR1 SGHNT and CDR2 YENEEA. The CDR3 loop is CASSLDLSRDGSYEQYV. CDR3 DNA sequence: TGTGCCAGCAGCTTAGATTTAAGCAGGGATGGGTCCTACGAGCAGTACGTC.

This clonotype was detected a few times. This chain links TRBV12-3 or TRBV12-4 with TRBJ2-1; 11 bases agree with TRBD1. CDR3 size: 15 residues. The J segment lost 7 bases and the V segment lost 6 bases, leaving 8 bases of the junction unmatched. The CDR3 bases are TGTGCCAGCAGGGCCGGGACAGGGGGAAGGAATGAGCAGTTCTTC. Its protein is CASRAGTGGRNEQFF.

The sample holds a few counts of this clonotype. V and J are TRBV4-3 and TRBJ2-2, with 10 positions matching TRBD2. Germline lookup yields CDR1 LGHNA and CDR2 YSLEER. The CDR3 is 14 amino acids. V shed 5 bases and J 8 bases; nucleotides not matched to a gene: 5. The CDR3 sequence: CASSIVAGGGELFF. Here the CDR3 DNA reads TGCGCCAGCAGCATAGTAGCGGGGGGAGGGGAGCTGTTTTTT.

The chain recombines TRBV5-1 with TRBJ2-1, with 9 bases identical to TRBD2. V lost 4 bases to trimming and J lost 5 bases; unmatched junction nucleotides: 7. In germline, CDR1 is SGHRS, CDR2 YFSETQ. The CDR3 consists of 15 residues. CDR3: CASSHTSGPNNEQFF. The CDR3 DNA is TGCGCCAGCAGCCACACTAGCGGGCCTAACAATGAGCAGTTCTTC.

Only a few counts were recorded for this clonotype. This chain links TRBV18 with TRBJ1-2, with D possibly being TRBD1 (5 bases). Germline V CDR1 and CDR2: KGHSH, LQKENI. The CDR3 is made up of 16 amino acids. V shed 6 bases and J shed 1 base, with 18 bases lying between them. The CDR3 bases are TGTGCCAGCTCCCGCGACAGAGTAACACTTAACTATGGCTACACCTTC. Protein sequence: CASSRDRVTLNYGYTF.

The chain recombines TRBV5-5 with TRBJ1-5; TRBD1 agrees at 7 bases. The CDR3 loop spans 13 amino acids. CDR1 and CDR2 from the germline V gene are SGHKS and YYEKEE (reference sequence). J gave up 4 bases and V 4 bases, and 2 bases lay outside the gene matches. DNA for the CDR3: TGTGCCAGCAGCAGGGACAGAAATCAGCCCCAGCATTTT. Translated, it gives CASSRDRNQPQHF.

The gene calls are TRBV12-3 or TRBV12-4 and TRBJ2-1, with 7 positions matching TRBD2. V shed 9 bases and J 4 bases; nucleotides not matched to a gene: 12. The CDR3 sequence is 15 residues long. This CDR3 reads CARSQASGGYNEQFF. The CDR3, as DNA: TGTGCCAGGAGCCAGGCTAGCGGAGGATACAATGAGCAGTTCTTC.

This clonotype was observed a few times. The J gene is TRBJ2-5, the V gene TRBV20-1, with 7 bases matching TRBD2. The CDR3 runs 13 residues. V lost 5 bases, J lost 2 bases, and 5 bases stayed unmatched. CDR1 is DFQATT and CDR2 is SNEGSKA in the germline V gene (reference sequence). CDR3 sequence (DNA): TGCAGTGCTGGATCGGGAGGACAAGAGACCCAGTACTTC. Residues: CSAGSGGQETQYF.

The V and J genes are TRBV30 and TRBJ2-7; D perhaps matches TRBD1 (6 bases). CDR1 and CDR2 from the germline V gene are GTSNPN and SVGIG (reference sequence). V lost 0 bases and J 3 bases, leaving 9 bases between the germline ends. The CDR3 spans 13 residues. The CDR3 DNA is TGTGCCTGGAGTGTAGGACAGCTCTACGAGCAGTACTTC. Protein product: CAWSVGQLYEQYF.

The rearrangement links TRBV7-3 to TRBJ2-1; D remains ambiguous. Germline lookup yields CDR1 SGHTA and CDR2 FQGTGA. The CDR3 extends over 15 amino acids. V was clipped by 2 bases and J by 3 bases, with 11 bases between them. The CDR3 spells CASSLGSGHYNEQFF. CDR3 coding DNA: TGTGCCAGCAGCTTAGGGTCTGGGCACTACAATGAGCAGTTCTTC. The full variable domain, with the rest looked up from reference TRBV7-3 and TRBJ2-1, is GAGVSQTPSNKVTEKGKYVELRCDPISGHTALYWYRQSLGQGPEFLIYFQGTGAADDSGLPNDRFFAVRPEGSVSTLKIQRTERGDSAVYLCASSLGSGHYNEQFFGPGTRLTVL.

The V gene is TRBV3-1, the J gene TRBJ2-5; 9 bases align to TRBD1. The CDR3 extends over 16 amino acids. Per the germline V gene, CDR1 is LGHDT and CDR2 is YNNKEL (reference sequence). J was trimmed by 3 bases and V by 0 bases; bases with no gene match: 5. The CDR3 here is CASSQESGDREETQYF. CDR3 in DNA: TGTGCCAGCAGCCAAGAATCGGGGGACAGGGAAGAGACCCAGTACTTC.

The V call is TRBV15, the J call TRBJ1-4; D unresolved. CDR3 length: 15 residues. Per the germline V gene, CDR1 is LNHNV and CDR2 is YYDKDF (reference sequence). V lost 5 bases to trimming and J lost 4 bases, with 14 bases between them. The CDR3 reads CATSPAGWDNEKLFF. CDR3 bases: TGTGCCACCAGCCCAGCGGGGTGGGATAATGAAAAACTGTTTTTT.

The sample holds a few counts of this clonotype. The J gene is TRBJ2-1, the V gene TRBV5-1, with 12 bases that match TRBD2. The germline gives CDR1 SGHRS, CDR2 YFSETQ. CDR3 length equals 15 residues. Losses at the gene ends were 0 bases for V and 8 bases for J; bases not matched to a gene: 3. The CDR3 nucleotides read TGCGCCAGCAGCTTGGTTGCTAGCGGGAGGGATGAGCAGTTCTTC. It yields the protein CASSLVASGRDEQFF. The full variable domain, its missing parts supplied by reference TRBV5-1 and TRBJ2-1, is KAGVTQTPRYLIKTRGQQVTLSCSPISGHRSVSWYQQTPGQGLQFLFEYFSETQRNKGNFPGRFSGRQFSNSRSEMNVSTLELGDSALYLCASSLVASGRDEQFFGPGTRLTVL.

This clonotype was found a few times. This chain joins TRBV29-1 and TRBJ1-1; 9 bases line up with TRBD1. This CDR3 has 13 residues. Unmatched junction bases numbered 5, after V lost 4 bases and J lost 5 bases. From germline, CDR1 is SQVTM and CDR2 ANQGSEA. The DNA for the CDR3 is TGCAGCGTTGCGACGGGACAGGGTACTGAAGCTTTCTTT. This codes for CSVATGQGTEAFF.